This T cell receptor (beta chain) was documented in a study of cytomegalovirus exposure and HLA in healthy donors. General study findings and limits: It was confirmed in vitro that a few of the CMV-associated chains were specific for CMV antigens.

This clone appeared a single time. Antigen unknown. Between the trimmed V and J ends, which lost 4 bases and 0 bases, there was a span of 8 bases. The CDR3 is made up of 13 amino acids. Germline V gene sequence: CDR1 SGHTS, CDR2 YDEGEE. Primers for the PCR totalled 60 Vbeta and 13 Jbeta. Study processing details: Tens of millions of unique TCR beta chains, some 11 million shared, were counted in a later analysis. TCRdb's copy holds only in-frame clones and misses some; the assay was immunoSEQ multiplex PCR. V and J calls and clone size are those listed in that table; D and trimming were worked out from the DNA. The sample has over 200,000 clones, around 64% seen once; the top ten hold 2.6%.

V usage is TRBV5-8 and J usage is TRBJ2-7; perhaps TRBD1 as D (6 bases). The sample comprised PBMCs. This clonotype was sampled from a man aged 40-50 years in good health and CMV-seropositive. The CDR3 here is CASSRDTSYEQYF. The CDR3 bases are TGTGCCAGCAGCCGGGACACCTCCTACGAGCAGTACTTC.